One sample yielded the 8 T cell receptor beta chains listed below, sequenced in a study of tumor and adjacent non-tumor tissue in lung cancer. The library came from three nested PCR rounds adapted from ARM-PCR protocols. TCRdb itself ran the multiplex PCR reads through MiXCR, one entry per CDR3 protein. This table holds some 99,000 distinct CDR3 sequences, 62% found once. No cell sorting was done before RNA was extracted from the tissue. The normal lung tissue was taken more than 3 cm from the tumor edge. The specimen was distant non-tumor lung tissue. These receptors were taken from a man aged 55 to 70 with non-small cell lung cancer.

This clonotype was found a few times. This may be a read error, as it is one base from a much larger clone. The chain uses TRBV4-1 and TRBJ2-2; 7 bases align to TRBD2. This CDR3 is 16 amino acids long. The germline CDR1 and CDR2 sequences are MGHRA and YSYEKL. The CDR3: CASGQGRGSGTGELFF. In DNA, the CDR3 is TGCGCCAGCGGCCAAGGGAGGGGTTCGGGCACCGGGGAGCTGTTTTTT.

Comment on this clonotype: Since the CDR3 does not end with the conserved phenylalanine or tryptophan, this likely comes from a read error. V gene TRBV6-1 combines with J gene TRBJ1-5; a weak D match, TRBD1 (5 bases). The CDR3 runs to 14 residues. V was clipped by 9 bases and J by 3 bases, with 15 bases between them. The germline V gene has CDR1 MNHNS and CDR2 SASEGT. CDR3 coding DNA: TGTGCCAGTAGTTATGGGACCTCCAATCAGCCCCAGCATCTT. It encodes CASSYGTSNQPQHL.

As regards this clonotype: Its ends do not fully match the called genes, so a read error is possible. The V and J genes are TRBV11-2 and TRBJ2-3, with D possibly being TRBD2 (6 bases). The CDR3 spans 12 residues. CDR1 and CDR2 (germline): SGHAT, FQNNGV. The DNA for the CDR3 is TGTACCAGCAGCTTGGCGGGGGATACGCAGTATTTT. This encodes CTSSLAGDTQYF. The whole variable domain, remainder taken from reference TRBV11-2 and TRBJ2-3, is EAGVAQSPRYKIIEKRQSVAFWCNPISGHATLYWYQQILGQGPKLLIQFQNNGVVDDSQLPKDRFSAERLKGVDSTLKIQPAKLEDSAVYLCTSSLAGDTQYFGPGTRLTVL.

This clonotype was found a few times. A much larger clone lies a single base off, so this may be a read error. This rearrangement joins TRBV12-3 or TRBV12-4 to TRBJ1-4, with TRBD1 as a possible D gene (5 bases). The CDR3 loop spans 13 amino acids. Trimming took 6 bases from V and 8 from J, leaving 13 bases between them. The CDR3 DNA follows: TGTGCCAGCAGGGGGACCCTCGAGGAAAAACTGTTTTTT. It yields the protein CASRGTLEEKLFF.

The table lists this clonotype with many counts. The chain recombines TRBV5-1 with TRBJ1-2; D ambiguous. The CDR3 contains 11 residues. V lost 6 bases, J lost 4 bases, and 7 bases lay in between. CDR1 SGHRS and CDR2 YFSETQ come from the germline V gene. CDR3 in DNA: TGCGCCAGCACAAACGGCTATGGCTACACCTTC. Its protein product is CASTNGYGYTF.

The gene calls are TRBV6-5 and TRBJ2-1, with D maybe TRBD2 (5 bases). The V gene's germline CDR1 is MNHEY and CDR2 SVGAGI. The CDR3 covers 14 residues. The V end lost 11 bases, the J end lost 4 bases, and 18 bases lay between the germline ends. CDR3 nucleotide sequence: TGTGCCGGCACCACAGACTACCCATACAATGAGCAGTTCTTC. Translation gives CAGTTDYPYNEQFF.

For this clonotype: Relative to the germline gene, one junction end is altered; a read error may explain this. The rearrangement joins TRBV6-2 or TRBV6-3 to TRBJ1-5; no definite D call. This CDR3 comprises 17 residues. In germline, CDR1 is MNHEY, CDR2 SVGEGT. This CDR3 reads CASNPPSGDGPNQLQHF. The CDR3 DNA follows: TGTGCCAGCAATCCGCCCTCCGGAGACGGACCCAATCAGCTCCAGCATTTT.

The rearrangement uses TRBV9 and TRBJ2-3, with D possibly being TRBD2 (6 bases). V dropped 0 bases and J dropped 0 bases, with 8 bases sitting between them. Germline V lookup: CDR1 SGDLS, CDR2 YYNGEE. The CDR3 is 15 residues long. CDR3 protein: CASSVVGSSTDTQYF. DNA of the CDR3: TGTGCCAGCAGCGTAGTCGGGAGCAGCACAGATACGCAGTATTTT.